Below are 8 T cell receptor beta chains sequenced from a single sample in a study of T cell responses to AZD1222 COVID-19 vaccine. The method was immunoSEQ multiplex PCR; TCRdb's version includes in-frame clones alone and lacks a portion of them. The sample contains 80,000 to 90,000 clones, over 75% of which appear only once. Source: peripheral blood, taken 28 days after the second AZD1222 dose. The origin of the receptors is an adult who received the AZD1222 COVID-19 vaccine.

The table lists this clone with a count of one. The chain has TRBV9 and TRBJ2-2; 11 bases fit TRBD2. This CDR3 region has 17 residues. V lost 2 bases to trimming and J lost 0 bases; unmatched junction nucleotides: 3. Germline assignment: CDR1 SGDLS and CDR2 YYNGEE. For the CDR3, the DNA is TGTGCCAGCAGCGTGTTAGCGGGGGGGCCGAACACCGGGGAGCTGTTTTTT. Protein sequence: CASSVLAGGPNTGELFF.

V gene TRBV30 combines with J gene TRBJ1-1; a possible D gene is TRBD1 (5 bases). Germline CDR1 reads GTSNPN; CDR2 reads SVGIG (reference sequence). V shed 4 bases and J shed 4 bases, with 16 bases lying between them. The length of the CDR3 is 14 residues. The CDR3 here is CAWTPGTDATEAFF. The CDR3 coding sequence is TGTGCCTGGACCCCCGGGACCGACGCCACTGAAGCTTTCTTT. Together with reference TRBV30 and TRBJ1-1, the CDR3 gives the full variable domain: SQTIHQWPATLVQPVGSPLSLECTVEGTSNPNLYWYRQAAGRGLQLLFYSVGIGQISSEVPQNLSASRPQDRQFILSSKKLLLSDSGFYLCAWTPGTDATEAFFGQGTRLTVV.

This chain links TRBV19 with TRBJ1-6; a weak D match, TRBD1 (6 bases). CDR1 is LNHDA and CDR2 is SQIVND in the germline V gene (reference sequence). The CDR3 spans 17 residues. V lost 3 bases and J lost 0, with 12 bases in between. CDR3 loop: CASSIGGANSYNSPLHF. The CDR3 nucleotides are TGTGCCAGTAGTATTGGGGGGGCGAACTCCTATAATTCACCCCTCCACTTT.

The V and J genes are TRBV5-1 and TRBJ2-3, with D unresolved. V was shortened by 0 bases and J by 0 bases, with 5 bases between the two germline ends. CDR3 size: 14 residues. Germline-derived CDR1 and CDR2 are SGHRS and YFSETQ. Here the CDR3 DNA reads TGCGCCAGCAGCTTGGCGACTAGCACAGATACGCAGTATTTT. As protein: CASSLATSTDTQYF.

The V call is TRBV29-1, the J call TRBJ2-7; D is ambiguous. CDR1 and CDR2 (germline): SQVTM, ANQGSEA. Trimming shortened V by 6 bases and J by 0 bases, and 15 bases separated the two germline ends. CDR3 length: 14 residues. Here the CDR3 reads CSVLFLESSYEQYF. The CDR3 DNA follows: TGCAGCGTACTTTTCCTGGAGAGCTCCTACGAGCAGTACTTC.

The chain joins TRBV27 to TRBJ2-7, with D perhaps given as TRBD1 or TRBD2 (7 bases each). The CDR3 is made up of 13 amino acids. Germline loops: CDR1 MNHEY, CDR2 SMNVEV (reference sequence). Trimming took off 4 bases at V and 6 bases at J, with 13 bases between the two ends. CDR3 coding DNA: TGTGCCAGCAGTTCCCCCAGGGGGGGCGAGCAGTACTTC. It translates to CASSSPRGGEQYF.

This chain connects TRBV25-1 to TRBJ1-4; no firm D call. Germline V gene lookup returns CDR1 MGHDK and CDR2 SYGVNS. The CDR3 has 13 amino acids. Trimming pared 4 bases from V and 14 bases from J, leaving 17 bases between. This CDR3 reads CASSVLGFGKLFF. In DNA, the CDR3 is TGTGCCAGCAGTGTATTAGGTTTTGGGAAGCTGTTTTTT.

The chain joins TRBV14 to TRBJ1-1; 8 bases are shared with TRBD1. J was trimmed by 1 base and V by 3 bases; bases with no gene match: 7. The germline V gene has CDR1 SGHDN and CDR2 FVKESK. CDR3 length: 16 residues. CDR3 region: CASSHSDRAENTEAFF. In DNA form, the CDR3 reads TGTGCCAGCAGCCACTCGGACAGGGCCGAGAACACTGAAGCTTTCTTT.